The rows below give T cell receptor beta chains drawn from one sample of a study of shared clonotypes between healthy human individuals. The method was immunoSEQ multiplex PCR; TCRdb's version includes in-frame clones alone and lacks a portion of them. This table holds 850,000 to 1,100,000 clones, around 77% found once. Sequencing was performed on memory CD4+ T cells from PBMCs. These receptors all come from a man aged 18 to 29 in good health. Some clones in this sample may be carry-over from other donors' samples. Both conserved end residues are part of each CDR3. D genes are given only for firm matches. Size tells how often a clone was seen (once, few, many) or the class of an expanded clone, and some rows leave it out.

j_gene: TRBJ2-7; v_gene: TRBV5-4; d_gene: TRBD1; abundance: -; CDR3aa: CASSPGQGGPYEQYF; CDR3nt: TGTGCCAGCAGCCCGGGACAGGGGGGCCCCTACGAGCAGTACTTC
j_gene: TRBJ1-5; v_gene: TRBV6-1; d_gene: TRBD1; abundance: once; CDR3aa: CASRGQGRAQPQHF; CDR3nt: TGTGCCAGCAGGGGACAGGGAAGAGCTCAGCCCCAGCATTTT
j_gene: TRBJ2-7; v_gene: TRBV7-3; d_gene: -; abundance: -; CDR3aa: CASSLTAGTHEQYF; CDR3nt: TGTGCCAGCAGCTTAACGGCAGGGACCCACGAGCAGTACTTC
j_gene: TRBJ1-5; v_gene: TRBV5-8; d_gene: TRBD1; abundance: -; CDR3aa: CASTPTGGVVQPQHF; CDR3nt: TGTGCCAGCACCCCGACAGGGGGTGTTGTTCAGCCCCAGCATTTT
j_gene: TRBJ2-1; v_gene: TRBV27; d_gene: -; abundance: -; CDR3aa: CASSSRRGNEQFF; CDR3nt: TGTGCCAGCAGTTCCCGACGTGGGAATGAGCAGTTCTTC
j_gene: TRBJ2-2; v_gene: TRBV4-1; d_gene: -; abundance: -; CDR3aa: CASSQDPPTENTGELFF; CDR3nt: TGCGCCAGCAGCCAAGATCCCCCCACCGAGAACACCGGGGAGCTGTTTTTT
j_gene: TRBJ1-5; v_gene: TRBV7-2; d_gene: -; abundance: -; CDR3aa: CASSLVGEQPQHF; CDR3nt: TGTGCCAGCAGCTTAGTAGGCGAGCAGCCCCAGCATTTT
j_gene: TRBJ1-1; v_gene: TRBV5-1; d_gene: -; abundance: -; CDR3aa: CASSSSGTMNTEAFF; CDR3nt: TGCGCCAGCAGCTCCTCCGGGACGATGAACACTGAAGCTTTCTTT
j_gene: TRBJ2-5; v_gene: TRBV28; d_gene: -; abundance: -; CDR3aa: CASSITRSQYF; CDR3nt: TGTGCCAGCAGTATTACTAGATCCCAGTACTTC
j_gene: TRBJ2-4; v_gene: TRBV2; d_gene: TRBD2; abundance: -; CDR3aa: CATHQQREGIQYF; CDR3nt: TGTGCCACCCACCAACAGCGGGAGGGCATTCAGTACTTC
j_gene: TRBJ1-5; v_gene: TRBV19; d_gene: -; abundance: -; CDR3aa: CASRPTEPQHF; CDR3nt: TGTGCCAGTAGACCTACGGAGCCCCAGCATTTT
j_gene: TRBJ2-7; v_gene: TRBV28; d_gene: TRBD1; abundance: -; CDR3aa: CASSSQTGGDYF; CDR3nt: TGTGCCAGCAGCTCTCAGACAGGGGGCGATTACTTC
j_gene: TRBJ2-1; v_gene: TRBV27; d_gene: -; abundance: -; CDR3aa: CASSLVSFNEQFF; CDR3nt: TGTGCCAGCAGTTTAGTCAGCTTCAATGAGCAGTTCTTC
j_gene: TRBJ2-7; v_gene: TRBV5-6; d_gene: TRBD1; abundance: -; CDR3aa: CASSKTTGRAYEQYF; CDR3nt: TGTGCCAGCAGCAAAACGACAGGGAGAGCGTACGAGCAGTACTTC
j_gene: TRBJ1-1; v_gene: TRBV29-1; d_gene: -; abundance: -; CDR3aa: CSAGQRGTEAFF; CDR3nt: TGCAGCGCTGGACAGAGGGGCACTGAAGCTTTCTTT
j_gene: TRBJ2-1; v_gene: TRBV2; d_gene: TRBD2; abundance: few; CDR3aa: CASSESAGVYYEQFF; CDR3nt: TGTGCCAGCAGTGAATCGGCGGGAGTGTACTATGAGCAGTTCTTC
j_gene: TRBJ2-3; v_gene: TRBV4-1; d_gene: -; abundance: -; CDR3aa: CASSRSADTQYF; CDR3nt: TGCGCCAGCAGCCGATCGGCAGATACGCAGTATTTT
j_gene: TRBJ1-1; v_gene: TRBV5-1; d_gene: -; abundance: few; CDR3aa: CASSLGASYTEAFF; CDR3nt: TGCGCCAGCAGCTTGGGGGCAAGCTACACTGAAGCTTTCTTT
j_gene: TRBJ1-3; v_gene: TRBV5-1; d_gene: -; abundance: many; CDR3aa: CASSQGLNSGNTIYF; CDR3nt: TGCGCCAGCAGCCAAGGGCTCAACTCTGGAAACACCATATATTTT
j_gene: TRBJ2-7; v_gene: TRBV5-4; d_gene: TRBD2; abundance: -; CDR3aa: CASTSSGGLAAYEQYF; CDR3nt: TGTGCCAGCACTTCGAGTGGGGGACTAGCGGCCTACGAGCAGTACTTC
j_gene: TRBJ2-1; v_gene: TRBV6-6; d_gene: TRBD2; abundance: -; CDR3aa: CASSPGTSSNNEQFF; CDR3nt: TGTGCCAGCAGCCCCGGGACTAGCTCGAACAATGAGCAGTTCTTC
j_gene: TRBJ2-5; v_gene: TRBV9; d_gene: -; abundance: -; CDR3aa: CASSVASSAETQYF; CDR3nt: TGTGCCAGCAGCGTAGCATCTAGCGCAGAGACCCAGTACTTC
j_gene: TRBJ2-5; v_gene: TRBV7-6; d_gene: -; abundance: -; CDR3aa: CASSLGPTKETQYF; CDR3nt: TGTGCCAGCAGCTTGGGGCCAACCAAAGAGACCCAGTACTTC
j_gene: TRBJ2-5; v_gene: TRBV7-3; d_gene: TRBD1; abundance: -; CDR3aa: CASSFREGAVTQYF; CDR3nt: TGTGCCAGCAGCTTCCGAGAGGGGGCTGTGACCCAGTACTTC
j_gene: TRBJ2-3; v_gene: TRBV7-9; d_gene: TRBD2; abundance: -; CDR3aa: CASSFRTSGSSSTDTQYF; CDR3nt: TGTGCCAGCAGCTTTCGAACTAGCGGGAGTAGTTCCACAGATACGCAGTATTTT
j_gene: TRBJ2-3; v_gene: TRBV28; d_gene: TRBD2; abundance: -; CDR3aa: CASRLAGATDTQYF; CDR3nt: TGTGCCAGCAGACTAGCGGGAGCCACAGATACGCAGTATTTT